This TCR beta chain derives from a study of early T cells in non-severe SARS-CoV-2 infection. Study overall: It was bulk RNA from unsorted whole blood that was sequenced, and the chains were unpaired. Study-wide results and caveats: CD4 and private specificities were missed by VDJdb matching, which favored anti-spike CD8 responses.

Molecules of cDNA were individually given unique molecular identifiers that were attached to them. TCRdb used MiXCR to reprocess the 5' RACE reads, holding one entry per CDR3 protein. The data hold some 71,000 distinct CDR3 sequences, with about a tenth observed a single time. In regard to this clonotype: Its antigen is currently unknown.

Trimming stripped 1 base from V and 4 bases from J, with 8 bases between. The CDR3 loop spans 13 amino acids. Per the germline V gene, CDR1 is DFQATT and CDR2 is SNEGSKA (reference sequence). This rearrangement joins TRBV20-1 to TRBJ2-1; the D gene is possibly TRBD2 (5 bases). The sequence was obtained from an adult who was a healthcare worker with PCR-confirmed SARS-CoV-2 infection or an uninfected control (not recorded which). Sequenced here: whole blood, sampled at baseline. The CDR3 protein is CSARVPGYNEQFF. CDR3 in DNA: TGCAGTGCTAGAGTTCCGGGGTACAATGAGCAGTTCTTC.